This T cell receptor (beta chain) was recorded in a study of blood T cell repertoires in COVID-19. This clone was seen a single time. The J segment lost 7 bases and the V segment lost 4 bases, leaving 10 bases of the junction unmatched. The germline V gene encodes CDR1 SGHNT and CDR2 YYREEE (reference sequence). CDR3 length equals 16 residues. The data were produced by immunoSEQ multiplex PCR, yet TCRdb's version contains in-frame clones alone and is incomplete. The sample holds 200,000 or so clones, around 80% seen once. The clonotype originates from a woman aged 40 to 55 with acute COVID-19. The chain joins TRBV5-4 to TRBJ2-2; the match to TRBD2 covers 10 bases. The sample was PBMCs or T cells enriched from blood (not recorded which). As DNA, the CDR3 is TGTGCCAGCAGCCCGGATAGCGGGGGGAGCAACGGGGAGCTGTTTTTT. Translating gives CASSPDSGGSNGELFF.